What follows are 25 T cell receptor beta chains derived from one specimen sequenced in a study of control samples from healthy donors and cancer patients. Produced via immunoSEQ multiplex PCR; TCRdb's table is partial and in-frame only. Of 90,000 to 140,000 clones in the sample, roughly 80% were seen once. Input material: blood. These TCRs come from a woman between 45 and 65 years old in good health.

The V and J genes are TRBV7-2 and TRBJ2-3; maybe TRBD1 (6 bases). The ends were cut back, 0 bases at V and 1 base at J, with 11 bases in the middle. From germline, CDR1 is SGHTA and CDR2 FQGNSA. The CDR3 runs to 16 residues. DNA for the CDR3: TGTGCCAGCAGCTTAGCCGGGACAATCCGCACAGATACGCAGTATTTT. This sequence encodes CASSLAGTIRTDTQYF.

The chain links TRBV28 to TRBJ2-5, with D perhaps matching TRBD1 or TRBD2 (6 bases each). V gave up 3 bases and J gave up 5 bases, with 10 bases separating them. The CDR3 runs 13 residues. Germline CDR1 MDHEN, CDR2 SYDVKM. DNA for the CDR3: TGTGCCAGCAGTTTGGGGGGCTCTGAGACCCAGTACTTC. Translating it yields CASSLGGSETQYF.

A few counts support this clone. V and J are TRBV7-6 and TRBJ2-7; 8 nucleotides agree with TRBD2. This CDR3 contains 15 residues. Germline CDR1 is SGHVS and CDR2 is FNYEAQ. V lost 0 bases, J lost 3 bases, and 4 bases stayed unmatched. The CDR3 DNA sequence: TGTGCCAGCAGCTTAGCGCCGGGGGGGGTCTACGAGCAGTACTTC. The encoded protein is CASSLAPGGVYEQYF.

This chain links TRBV3-1 (or the pseudogene TRBV3-2) with TRBJ2-3; D gene ambiguous. Germline CDR1 reads LGHDT; CDR2 reads YNNKEL (reference sequence). This CDR3 has 15 amino acids. The germline V and J ends were trimmed by 0 bases and 0 bases, with 7 bases remaining between them. The CDR3 sequence: CASSQDLISTDTQYF. CDR3 nucleotides: TGTGCCAGCAGCCAAGATTTGATAAGCACAGATACGCAGTATTTT.

V usage is TRBV7-2 and J usage is TRBJ1-2; TRBD1 might be the D (5 bases). CDR1 SGHTA and CDR2 FQGNSA come from the germline V gene. This CDR3 is 17 amino acids long. Trimming stripped 0 bases from V and 0 bases from J, with 14 bases between. DNA of the CDR3: TGTGCCAGCAGCTTAGCGCGGGGGAGGGGAGCTAACTATGGCTACACCTTC. The encoded protein is CASSLARGRGANYGYTF.

The chain uses TRBV6-6 and TRBJ1-1; 7 bases agree with TRBD1. Germline V gene lookup returns CDR1 MNHNY and CDR2 SVGAGI (reference sequence). The CDR3 is 14 amino acids. Losses at the gene ends were 6 bases for V and 4 bases for J; bases not matched to a gene: 8. The CDR3 reads CASSPLTGSTEAFF. CDR3 bases: TGTGCCAGCAGCCCACTGACAGGGAGCACTGAAGCTTTCTTT.

This chain connects TRBV3-1 (or the pseudogene TRBV3-2) to TRBJ1-4; D perhaps matches TRBD1 (5 bases). The CDR3 sequence is 15 residues long. The V end lost 3 bases, the J end lost 5 bases, and 13 bases lay between the germline ends. CDR1 is LGHDT, CDR2 YNNKEL, per germline (reference sequence). This chain's CDR3 is CASSQPTEANEKLFF. DNA for the CDR3: TGTGCCAGCAGCCAGCCGACAGAGGCCAATGAAAAACTGTTTTTT.

The chain uses TRBV11-3 and TRBJ2-6, with D perhaps being TRBD1 or TRBD2 (5 bases each). The CDR3 extends over 15 amino acids. Trimming stripped 4 bases from V and 3 bases from J, with 10 bases between. Germline CDR1 and CDR2: SGHNT and YENEEA. CDR3 coding DNA: TGTGCCAGCAGCTCCGGGGCGCTTGGGGCCAACGTCCTGACTTTC. It yields the protein CASSSGALGANVLTF.

V is TRBV7-8 and J is TRBJ1-1; D uncertain. Germline lookup yields CDR1 SGHVS and CDR2 FQNEAQ. V lost 2 bases and J lost 4, with 5 bases in between. The CDR3 extends over 12 amino acids. CDR3 DNA sequence: TGTGCCAGCAGCTTATTTGGCACTGAAGCTTTCTTT. It encodes CASSLFGTEAFF.

V gene TRBV19 combines with J gene TRBJ1-1; D gene unclear. CDR3 length: 17 residues. V was clipped by 5 bases and J by 3 bases, with 22 bases between them. Looked up from germline, CDR1 is LNHDA and CDR2 is SQIVND (reference sequence). This CDR3 reads CASSREKAPLQHTEAFF. CDR3 nucleotide sequence: TGTGCCAGTAGTCGAGAGAAGGCTCCCCTCCAACACACTGAAGCTTTCTTT. Full variable domain (rest looked up from reference TRBV19 and TRBJ1-1): DGGITQSPKYLFRKEGQNVTLSCEQNLNHDAMYWYRQDPGQGLRLIYYSQIVNDFQKGDIAEGYSVSREKKESFPLTVTSAQKNPTAFYLCASSREKAPLQHTEAFFGQGTRLTVV.

The chain recombines TRBV27 with TRBJ1-6; no definite D call. CDR1 and CDR2 (germline): MNHEY, SMNVEV (reference sequence). The CDR3 covers 13 residues. Trimming left V 5 bases short and J 15 bases short, with 17 bases between. The CDR3 DNA reads as TGTGCCAGCAGTCCCCCGTCACCGGGCCTCCTCCACTTT. Protein product: CASSPPSPGLLHF.

This clone was found a few times. This sequence joins TRBV27 and TRBJ1-6; 10 bases are shared with TRBD1. From germline, CDR1 is MNHEY and CDR2 SMNVEV (reference sequence). Trimming took 5 bases from V and 9 from J; bases not matched to a gene: 13. CDR3 length equals 17 residues. The CDR3 here is CASSLRHRQGATSPLHF. The CDR3 nucleotides are TGTGCCAGCAGTCTACGCCACCGACAGGGGGCGACTTCACCCCTCCACTTT.

The rearrangement uses TRBV5-6 and TRBJ2-7, with TRBD1 matching 11 bases. The CDR3 has 14 residues. V shed 4 bases and J 6 bases; nucleotides not matched to a gene: 6. Germline V gives CDR1 SGHDT, CDR2 YYEEEE. The CDR3 here is CASSVAGTGGEQYF. The CDR3 DNA follows: TGTGCCAGCAGCGTCGCCGGGACAGGGGGCGAGCAGTACTTC. The full variable domain, completed using reference TRBV5-6 and TRBJ2-7, is DAGVTQSPTHLIKTRGQQVTLRCSPKSGHDTVSWYQQALGQGPQFIFQYYEEEERQRGNFPDRFSGHQFPNYSSELNVNALLLGDSALYLCASSVAGTGGEQYFGPGTRLTVT.

This chain uses TRBV10-1 with TRBJ2-3; TRBD2 matches at 8 bases. The length of the CDR3 is 15 residues. After removal of 7 bases from V and 2 bases from J, the junction contained 8 bases not matched to a gene. In germline, CDR1 is WNHNN, CDR2 SYGVQD (reference sequence). The CDR3: CASIGLAGITDTQYF. The CDR3 DNA is TGCGCCAGCATTGGGCTAGCGGGCATCACAGATACGCAGTATTTT.

The J gene is TRBJ2-1, the V gene TRBV5-1, with 9 bases identical to TRBD1. J was trimmed by 7 bases and V by 7 bases; bases with no gene match: 9. Germline V gives CDR1 SGHRS, CDR2 YFSETQ. The CDR3 spans 14 residues. Written as DNA, the CDR3 is TGCGCCAGCGCGCCTGGACAGGGGTGGAATGAGCAGTTCTTC. It specifies CASAPGQGWNEQFF.

This chain links TRBV7-2 with TRBJ2-1, with 12 positions matching TRBD2. V shed 5 bases, J shed 4 bases, and the junction held 9 bases outside the gene matches. The germline V gene has CDR1 SGHTA and CDR2 FQGNSA. This CDR3 has 17 amino acids. Written as DNA, the CDR3 is TGTGCCAGCAGCAAAAGTTCTAGCGGGAGGGTTTACAATGAGCAGTTCTTC. It specifies CASSKSSSGRVYNEQFF.

The chain has TRBV18 and TRBJ1-4; D ambiguous. The CDR3 has 12 amino acids. With 5 bases removed from V and 7 bases from J, the gap between germline ends came to 8 bases. Germline lookup yields CDR1 KGHSH and CDR2 LQKENI. CDR3 loop: CASSGMFEKLFF. The CDR3 DNA sequence: TGTGCCAGCTCAGGCATGTTTGAAAAACTGTTTTTT.

The chain is built from TRBV7-9 and TRBJ1-1; D not resolved. V was cut by 10 bases and J by 4 bases, with 16 bases left in between. The CDR3 loop spans 13 amino acids. Germline-derived CDR1 and CDR2 are SEHNR and FQNEAQ (reference sequence). The CDR3 here is CATTQQPSTEAFF. DNA of the CDR3: TGTGCCACCACCCAGCAGCCCAGCACTGAAGCTTTCTTT.

The J gene is TRBJ1-1, the V gene TRBV28; TRBD1 matches at 7 bases. The V and J ends lost 4 bases and 10 bases, in that order; junction bases with no gene match: 6. CDR1 MDHEN and CDR2 SYDVKM come from the germline V gene. The CDR3 is 12 residues long. The CDR3 here is CASSWTGSGAFF. DNA of the CDR3: TGTGCCAGCAGTTGGACAGGAAGTGGAGCTTTCTTT.

The J gene is TRBJ1-6, the V gene TRBV19; D not resolved. Trimming removed 3 bases at V and 7 bases at J, with 10 bases between. The CDR3 is made up of 14 amino acids. Germline CDR1 and CDR2: LNHDA and SQIVND (reference sequence). DNA for the CDR3: TGTGCCAGTAGTATTGAGCCGGGGAATTCACCCCTCCACTTT. Encoded protein: CASSIEPGNSPLHF.

The V and J genes are TRBV10-3 and TRBJ1-1, with TRBD1 matching 8 bases. The germline V gene has CDR1 ENHRY and CDR2 SYGVKD. V trimming: 0 bases; J trimming: 2 bases; junction bases outside the gene matches: 5. CDR3 size: 16 residues. The CDR3 sequence is CAISESSGGGNTEAFF. In DNA form, the CDR3 reads TGTGCCATCAGTGAGTCGTCAGGGGGCGGTAACACTGAAGCTTTCTTT.

This rearrangement joins TRBV2 to TRBJ1-5; TRBD1 aligns across 9 bases. This CDR3 has 15 amino acids. Germline-derived CDR1 and CDR2 are SNHLY and FYNNEI. V gave up 6 bases and J gave up 6 bases; unmatched junction bases: 9. This CDR3 is CASSVDRGMPQPQHF. The CDR3 coding sequence is TGTGCCAGCAGCGTGGACAGGGGAATGCCTCAGCCCCAGCATTTT.

The chain carries TRBV9 and TRBJ1-4; TRBD1 might be the D (5 bases). CDR1 is SGDLS and CDR2 is YYNGEE in the germline V gene. With 0 bases removed from V and 5 bases from J, the gap between germline ends came to 8 bases. CDR3 length: 14 amino acids. The CDR3 reads CASSVGQPNEKLFF. The DNA of the CDR3 is TGTGCCAGCAGCGTAGGACAGCCAAATGAAAAACTGTTTTTT.

This chain joins TRBV30 and TRBJ2-3; D uncertain. The length of the CDR3 is 11 residues. Germline V gives CDR1 GTSNPN, CDR2 SVGIG (reference sequence). V lost 1 base and J 2 bases, leaving 1 base between the germline ends. CDR3 nucleotide sequence: TGTGCCTGGAGTGACACAGATACGCAGTATTTT. Its translation: CAWSDTDTQYF.

The rearrangement uses TRBV7-2 and TRBJ1-6; tentative D call: TRBD1 (5 bases). Between the trimmed V and J ends, which lost 5 bases and 2 bases, there was a span of 13 bases. The CDR3 length is 16 residues. Germline CDR1 and CDR2: SGHTA and FQGNSA. The CDR3 sequence: CASSADQGPYNSPLHF. In DNA form, the CDR3 reads TGTGCCAGCAGCGCAGATCAGGGCCCCTATAATTCACCCCTCCACTTT.